The clone carrying this TCR beta chain was found many times. Its target is unknown. The sample originates from a study of prognosis after radiotherapy for stage I lung cancer. Across the study: In this cohort, no one received concurrent therapy with stereotactic body radiotherapy.

Study results and caveats: The number of unique TCR clones went down after stereotactic body radiation therapy, with a median of around 10,000 versus 6,900. After stereotactic body radiation therapy, patients with later distant metastases showed lower Shannon entropy.

Template was genomic DNA; TCR beta CDR3 amplified in two multiplex PCR rounds. Individual primers that were specific to each TRBV and TRBJ gene served in first-round PCR. TCRdb fed the multiplex PCR reads into MiXCR, producing one record per CDR3 protein. The data show roughly 38,000 distinct CDR3 sequences, around 24% seen once. Trimming took 2 bases from V and 5 from J; bases not matched to a gene: 4. Germline values: CDR1 MNHEY, CDR2 SVGAGI. The CDR3 spans 14 residues. A volume of approximately 6.5 milliliters of peripheral blood was collected by draw at each of two time points. This chain connects TRBV6-5 to TRBJ2-5; 8 bases are a match to TRBD1. Sequenced material: PBMCs, taken before or after stereotactic body radiation therapy (not recorded which). This TCR was recovered from a donor over 45 with non-small cell lung cancer. CDR3 nucleotides: TGTGCCAGCAGTTACGCTCAGGGGGCCGAGACCCAGTACTTC. Translating gives CASSYAQGAETQYF.